This TCR beta chain was observed in a study of glioma-infiltrating T cells (dated by TCRdb to about 2016). Regarding the research as a whole: The study sequenced TCR alpha- and beta-chain repertoires from glioma tissue, from non-neoplastic brain tissue and from matched peripheral blood mononuclear cells. To measure divergence between tissue and blood T-cell populations, each tissue-infiltrating repertoire was compared with the peripheral blood repertoire of the same patient. Three low-grade glioma patients, about eight primary glioblastoma patients and three non-glioma patients contributing non-neoplastic brain tissue were included in the paired cohort. Overall study results and their limits: Tissue and blood shared very few CDR3 sequences, a result attributed to high CDR3 diversity and limited sampling. Group comparisons were based on small numbers of patients: three non-neoplastic, three low-grade glioma and roughly 8 glioblastoma patients. In non-neoplastic patients, VJ-independent divergence between tissue and blood fell below expectation, whereas in all gliomas, and especially in low-grade gliomas, the divergence rose above expectation.

Taken from cysteine to phenylalanine, the CDR3 has 13 residues. Kept here is only the CDR3 DNA, which spans 39 bases and is read in frame from base 1. The germline V gene supplies CDR1 MDHEN and CDR2 SYDVKM. V and J lose 2 bases and 11 bases, and a span of 14 bases separates them. As for this clonotype: Its antigen is currently not known. Nothing much larger sits one base from this clone, and base qualities are not available.

The iRepertoire nested amplicon-rescue multiplex PCR (arm-PCR) platform was used to amplify TCR alpha and beta CDR3 regions from RNA. One-step reverse transcription and amplification used about 85-450 ng of tissue mRNA or PBMC total RNA as input. Following bead purification, Illumina adapters were added by a secondary multiplex PCR, and the libraries were gel-purified between 200 and 400 bp. The libraries contained internal 6-nucleotide barcodes that were used for demultiplexing. Libraries were sequenced on an Illumina MiSeq with 2x220 or 2x250 nucleotide paired-end reads. As for the authors' bioinformatics: Paired reads were merged with FLASH 1.2.11 and aligned to the GRCh37 human genome with BWA-MEM before extracting TRA and TRB reads. For V and J assignment, an IMGT-derived reference of cassette sequences and CDR3 motifs that included pseudogenes was used. Reads were translated in three frames, and productive CDR3s were defined by a C…FGXG motif without stop codons. A clonotype was defined as a unique combination of a V-J cassette pair and a CDR3 amino acid sequence. Reads were filtered by Hamming distance, thresholded by each sample's sequence error rate in mapped regions. TCRdb passed the public sequencing reads through fastp at Q25 and MiXCR, retaining productive beta sequences. Entries that share a CDR3 protein sequence are merged under the most common genes and DNA. The V and J calls here are based on TCRdb, not the publication. This sample has over 90,000 distinct CDR3 sequences in its table, and approximately 28% of those were observed once. The ten largest clonotypes hold roughly 46% of the sample.

This receptor was taken from a human donor with low-grade glioma or glioblastoma, undergoing nonglioma brain surgery, or in good health (not recorded which). Sequenced input: glioma tissue, nonneoplastic brain tissue, or PBMCs (not recorded which). Recombination linked TRBV28 to TRBJ2-3; the D segment cannot be called with confidence. The CDR3 sequence is CASSLRPTNGQYF. The DNA reads TGTGCCAGCAGTTTACGACCAACAAATGGGCAGTATTTT. When the CDR3 is completed using the reference TRBV28 and TRBJ2-3 genes on either side, the full variable domain is DVKVTQSSRYLVKRTGEKVFLECVQDMDHENMFWYRQDPGLGLRLIYFSYDVKMKEKGDIPEGYSVSREKKERFSLILESASTNQTSMYLCASSLRPTNGQYFGPGTRLTVL.